The 21 T cell receptor beta chains reported below all come from one sample, sequenced in a study of vaccination effects on CD4 cells after COVID-19. Peptide-pool stimulation followed by sequencing identified expanded antigen-specific CD4+ clonotypes in the ViraFEST assay. Subsequent to less than 13 days of culture, CD4+ T cells were isolated. No vaccinee had earlier SARS-CoV-2 infection, and nucleocapsid antibodies were negative. The data were produced by immunoSEQ multiplex PCR, yet TCRdb's version contains in-frame clones alone and is incomplete. The repertoire holds about 24,000 clones, with about 72% as singletons. The antigens for these receptors are not known. The material sequenced was CD4+ T cells from PBMCs cultured with HCoV-OC43 spike peptides, taken before COVID-19 vaccination. The sample's subset: HCoV-OC43 spike overlapping peptide pool stimulation. These TCRs come from a human donor who received a COVID-19 vaccine.

This clone was seen a handful of times. The rearrangement uses TRBV20-1 and TRBJ2-6; TRBD2 might be the D (7 bases). Trimming left V 3 bases short and J 1 base short, with 16 bases between. This CDR3 has 17 residues. CDR1 is DFQATT, CDR2 SNEGSKA, per germline (reference sequence). The CDR3 loop reads CSASRGGFGSGANVLTF. The DNA of the CDR3 is TGCAGTGCTAGTAGGGGGGGCTTCGGGTCTGGGGCCAACGTCCTGACTTTC.

The table lists this clone with a count of one. The chain carries TRBV5-6 and TRBJ1-4; D is perhaps TRBD1 (6 bases). The CDR3 length is 14 residues. Looked up from germline, CDR1 is SGHDT and CDR2 is YYEEEE. V was trimmed by 3 bases and J by 6 bases, leaving 12 bases between them. This chain's CDR3 is CASSWGRGYEKLFF. CDR3 in DNA: TGTGCCAGCAGCTGGGGCAGGGGTTATGAAAAACTGTTTTTT.

This clone was picked up a small number of times. The chain joins TRBV5-1 to TRBJ1-2, with TRBD1 matching over 9 bases. The CDR3 length is 14 residues. Trimming at V came to 3 bases and at J to 4 bases, leaving 4 bases not matched to a gene. Germline V lookup: CDR1 SGHRS, CDR2 YFSETQ. In DNA form, the CDR3 reads TGCGCCAGCAGCTATTCGGACAGGGGCTATGGCTACACCTTC. It translates to CASSYSDRGYGYTF.

The chain combines TRBV18 with TRBJ1-5; tentatively, D is TRBD1 (5 bases). The V and J ends lost 5 bases and 3 bases respectively, with 17 bases between them. The CDR3 loop spans 16 amino acids. CDR1 KGHSH and CDR2 LQKENI come from the germline V gene. The CDR3 here is CASSGTGTGVNQPQHF. The DNA for the CDR3 is TGTGCCAGCTCAGGGACCGGGACCGGGGTCAATCAGCCCCAGCATTTT.

The V gene is TRBV2, the J gene TRBJ1-1, with D maybe TRBD1 (5 bases). The CDR3 sequence is 14 residues long. V dropped 8 bases and J dropped 1 base, with 14 bases sitting between them. Germline assignment: CDR1 SNHLY and CDR2 FYNNEI. DNA for the CDR3: TGTGCCAGCGGTCTAGCCAGGGAGAACACTGAAGCTTTCTTT. It is translated as CASGLARENTEAFF.

By sample fraction, this clone is medium-sized. The V and J genes are TRBV12-3 or TRBV12-4 and TRBJ1-5; D is ambiguous. Between the trimmed V and J ends, which lost 8 bases and 2 bases, there was a span of 10 bases. This CDR3 contains 13 residues. CDR3 nucleotide sequence: TGTGCCAGCGCCCGGGGAGGCAATCAGCCCCAGCATTTT. As protein: CASARGGNQPQHF.

The chain couples TRBV10-2 to TRBJ2-7; TRBD2 is a possible D gene (6 bases). Germline CDR1 reads WSHSY; CDR2 reads SAAADI. CDR3 length: 13 residues. The V end lost 7 bases, the J end lost 1 base, and 11 bases lay between the germline ends. The CDR3 loop reads CASNWDSSYEQYF. CDR3 nucleotide sequence: TGCGCCAGCAATTGGGACTCATCCTACGAGCAGTACTTC.

The genes are TRBV29-1 and TRBJ1-2; D not resolved. Germline-derived CDR1 and CDR2 are SQVTM and ANQGSEA. The CDR3 extends over 13 amino acids. The germline V and J ends were trimmed by 4 bases and 4 bases, with 13 bases remaining between them. CDR3 protein: CSVGPRQAYGYTF. The CDR3 DNA reads TGCAGCGTTGGTCCCAGACAAGCCTATGGCTACACCTTC.

The J gene is TRBJ2-7, the V gene TRBV7-8, with 16 nucleotides matching TRBD2. Germline CDR1 reads SGHVS; CDR2 reads FQNEAQ. The CDR3 contains 19 residues. V lost 4 bases, J lost 4 bases, and 13 bases stayed unmatched. CDR3 region: CASSSAGTSGRAGRYEQYF. The CDR3, as DNA: TGTGCCAGCAGCTCCGCCGGGACTAGCGGGAGGGCCGGTAGGTACGAGCAGTACTTC.

V is TRBV7-2 and J is TRBJ1-5, with TRBD1 identical over 9 bases. J lost 4 bases, V lost 5 bases, and 6 bases had no gene match. CDR1 is SGHTA, CDR2 FQGNSA, per germline. This CDR3 comprises 15 residues. The CDR3 sequence: CASSTQGARNQPQHF. In DNA form, the CDR3 reads TGTGCCAGCAGCACACAGGGGGCTCGGAATCAGCCCCAGCATTTT. Based on the CDR3 plus reference TRBV7-2 and TRBJ1-5, the full variable domain is GAGVSQSPSNKVTEKGKDVELRCDPISGHTALYWYRQSLGQGLEFLIYFQGNSAPDKSGLPSDRFSAERTGGSVSTLTIQRTQQEDSAVYLCASSTQGARNQPQHFGDGTRLSIL.

J is TRBJ2-5 and V is TRBV2; D may be TRBD2 (6 bases). This CDR3 spans 13 amino acids. V gave up 8 bases and J gave up 2 bases, with 12 bases separating them. From germline, CDR1 is SNHLY and CDR2 FYNNEI. The CDR3 DNA is TGTGCCAGCCGACGACTAGAGCAAGAGACCCAGTACTTC. It specifies CASRRLEQETQYF.

V is TRBV5-5 and J is TRBJ1-6, with 7 positions matching TRBD1. V shed 3 bases, J shed 6 bases, and the junction held 3 bases outside the gene matches. Germline V gene sequence: CDR1 SGHKS, CDR2 YYEKEE (reference sequence). The CDR3 runs to 14 residues. CDR3 sequence reads: CASSSGQSNSPLHF. The CDR3 DNA reads as TGTGCCAGCAGCTCGGGACAGTCTAATTCACCCCTCCACTTT.

V is TRBV6-6 and J is TRBJ1-6, with TRBD1 matching 7 bases. Germline V gene data show CDR1 as MNHNY and CDR2 as SVGAGI (reference sequence). The CDR3 extends over 17 amino acids. The trim removed 5 bases at V and 0 bases at J, leaving 7 bases unmatched. CDR3 sequence reads: CASSLQGWSSYNSPLHF. DNA of the CDR3: TGTGCCAGCAGTCTACAGGGGTGGAGCTCCTATAATTCACCCCTCCACTTT.

The chain uses TRBV5-6 and TRBJ2-7, with 8 nucleotides matching TRBD2. This CDR3 has 14 residues. The V segment lost 4 bases and the J segment 4 bases; nucleotides outside the gene matches: 7. The germline V gene encodes CDR1 SGHDT and CDR2 YYEEEE. The CDR3: CASSGVAGWYEQYF. CDR3 nucleotide sequence: TGTGCCAGCAGCGGGGTAGCGGGGTGGTACGAGCAGTACTTC.

The chain combines TRBV18 with TRBJ1-2, with D unresolved. Per the germline V gene, CDR1 is KGHSH and CDR2 is LQKENI. Trimming cost V 2 bases and J 5 bases, with 9 bases left between them. The CDR3 covers 13 residues. The CDR3 spells CASSPEQQYGYTF. The DNA of the CDR3 is TGTGCCAGCTCACCAGAGCAGCAGTATGGCTACACCTTC. Complete variable domain (other parts from reference TRBV18 and TRBJ1-2): NAGVMQNPRHLVRRRGQEARLRCSPMKGHSHVYWYRQLPEEGLKFMVYLQKENIIDESGMPKERFSAEFPKEGPSILRIQQVVRGDSAAYFCASSPEQQYGYTFGSGTRLTVV.

The chain links TRBV5-1 to TRBJ1-2; D may be TRBD1 (6 bases). CDR3 length: 13 amino acids. V gave up 1 base and J gave up 5 bases, with 9 bases separating them. The V gene's germline CDR1 is SGHRS and CDR2 YFSETQ. The CDR3 nucleotides read TGCGCCAGCAGCTTGACAGGGCTTTATGGCTACACCTTC. Residues: CASSLTGLYGYTF.

The chain joins TRBV18 to TRBJ1-1, with unresolved D. Trimming took 1 base from V and 3 from J, leaving 6 bases between them. The germline gives CDR1 KGHSH, CDR2 LQKENI. The CDR3 spans 13 residues. CDR3 coding DNA: TGTGCCAGCTCACCACTTGGGGACACTGAAGCTTTCTTT. This translates into CASSPLGDTEAFF. The entire variable domain, with the rest obtained from reference TRBV18 and TRBJ1-1, is as follows: NAGVMQNPRHLVRRRGQEARLRCSPMKGHSHVYWYRQLPEEGLKFMVYLQKENIIDESGMPKERFSAEFPKEGPSILRIQQVVRGDSAAYFCASSPLGDTEAFFGQGTRLTVV.

The V gene is TRBV11-2, the J gene TRBJ1-1; D unresolved. The CDR3 totals 14 residues. Trimming left V 2 bases short and J 3 bases short, with 10 bases between. Germline V gene data show CDR1 as SGHAT and CDR2 as FQNNGV. The CDR3 is CASSLQMSDTEAFF. The CDR3 DNA is TGTGCCAGCAGCTTACAGATGTCTGACACTGAAGCTTTCTTT.

This clone has just a few counts. The genes are TRBV19 and TRBJ2-6; D is perhaps TRBD2 (6 bases). CDR1 is LNHDA, CDR2 SQIVND, per germline (reference sequence). V gave up 8 bases and J gave up 2 bases, with 16 bases separating them. The CDR3 extends over 16 amino acids. In DNA form, the CDR3 reads TGTGCCAGTGGCCCCAGCGGGTTCACTGGGGCCAACGTCCTGACTTTC. The encoded protein is CASGPSGFTGANVLTF.

The genes are TRBV5-1 and TRBJ2-7, with a tentative D call TRBD1 (6 bases). Trimming took off 4 bases at V and 7 bases at J, with 18 bases between the two ends. Germline V gene data show CDR1 as SGHRS and CDR2 as YFSETQ. The CDR3 runs 14 residues. CDR3: CASSLLGTQGEQYF. The CDR3 nucleotides read TGCGCCAGCAGCCTGCTTGGGACACAAGGAGAGCAGTACTTC.

This sequence joins TRBV27 and TRBJ1-2; D remains ambiguous. This CDR3 spans 14 amino acids. V dropped 5 bases and J dropped 5 bases, with 15 bases sitting between them. Germline CDR1 reads MNHEY; CDR2 reads SMNVEV (reference sequence). CDR3 bases: TGTGCCAGCAGTGTAGCTGGGGTAGGGTATGGCTACACCTTC. Protein: CASSVAGVGYGYTF.